Following are 24 T cell receptor beta chains from one sample sequenced in a study of T-cell reconstitution after alpha-beta-depleted transplantation in children. Unique molecular identifiers were used to barcode this TCRbeta library. Each CDR3 protein gets one entry after TCRdb re-called the PCR reads with MiXCR. The data show 530,000 or so distinct CDR3 sequences, over 25% seen once. The source material was PBMCs, sampled before TCRalphabeta/CD19-depleted stem cell transplant. The origin of the receptors is a boy in the first two years of life with Wiskott-Aldrich syndrome, due to receive a stem cell transplant.

The chain links TRBV20-1 to TRBJ2-3; tentative D call: TRBD2 (6 bases). From germline, CDR1 is DFQATT and CDR2 SNEGSKA (reference sequence). The CDR3 runs 12 residues. The DNA of the CDR3 is TGCAGCAAGAGCGGAGGGGCCGATACGCAGTATTTT. Amino acids: CSKSGGADTQYF.

This clonotype occurred a few times. The V call is TRBV12-3 or TRBV12-4, the J call TRBJ2-5, with D possibly being TRBD1 or TRBD2 (6 bases each). V shed 4 bases and J shed 5 bases, with 14 bases lying between them. CDR3 size: 14 residues. The CDR3 is CASSSAGGDETQYF. In nucleotides, the CDR3 is TGTGCCAGCAGTTCCGCCGGGGGCGACGAGACCCAGTACTTC.

The rearrangement uses TRBV5-6 and TRBJ2-3; maybe TRBD2 (6 bases). V lost 4 bases, J lost 4 bases, and 16 bases lay in between. CDR1 and CDR2 (germline): SGHDT, YYEEEE. This CDR3 is 15 amino acids long. The CDR3 region has the DNA TGTGCCAGCAGCGGGGGGTGGCTTGTGGCAGATACGCAGTATTTT. Its translation: CASSGGWLVADTQYF.

This clonotype has just a few counts. The rearrangement joins TRBV4-1 to TRBJ2-1; possibly TRBD1 for D (6 bases). CDR1 MGHRA and CDR2 YSYEKL come from the germline V gene. This CDR3 comprises 15 residues. With 4 bases removed from V and 0 bases from J, the gap between germline ends came to 10 bases. CDR3 in DNA: TGCGCCAGCAGCCGACGACAGGACTCCTACAATGAGCAGTTCTTC. Translating it yields CASSRRQDSYNEQFF.

This clonotype was found a few times. This chain uses TRBV10-3 with TRBJ2-1; 13 positions match TRBD2. The CDR3 sequence is 17 residues long. Trimming took 5 bases from V and 5 from J; bases not matched to a gene: 9. Per the germline V gene, CDR1 is ENHRY and CDR2 is SYGVKD. CDR3 nucleotide sequence: TGTGCCATCAGTTCCAGGCACGGACTAGCGGGAGACAATGAGCAGTTCTTC. Translated, it gives CAISSRHGLAGDNEQFF.

The chain links TRBV5-1 to TRBJ2-6, with D perhaps given as TRBD1 or TRBD2 (5 bases each). With 6 bases removed from V and 0 bases from J, the gap between germline ends came to 25 bases. The CDR3 runs to 20 residues. CDR1 and CDR2 (germline): SGHRS, YFSETQ. CDR3 in DNA: TGCGCCAGCATGTCCCGGGGACCCTCGAGAGGTTCCTCTGGGGCCAACGTCCTGACTTTC. Translating it yields CASMSRGPSRGSSGANVLTF. Complete variable domain (other parts from reference TRBV5-1 and TRBJ2-6): KAGVTQTPRYLIKTRGQQVTLSCSPISGHRSVSWYQQTPGQGLQFLFEYFSETQRNKGNFPGRFSGRQFSNSRSEMNVSTLELGDSALYLCASMSRGPSRGSSGANVLTFGAGSRLTVL.

V gene TRBV10-3 combines with J gene TRBJ1-1; D uncertain. Germline-derived CDR1 and CDR2 are ENHRY and SYGVKD. V was cut by 0 bases and J by 3 bases, with 8 bases left in between. The CDR3 contains 14 residues. The CDR3, as DNA: TGTGCCATCAGTGAGTCTCGGAGTTACACTGAAGCTTTCTTT. Encoded protein: CAISESRSYTEAFF.

This clonotype was detected a few times. The chain is built from TRBV7-7 and TRBJ2-1; TRBD2 agrees at 9 bases. The CDR3 contains 14 residues. With V trimmed by 5 bases and J by 5 bases, 4 bases remained unmatched. Germline V gene sequence: CDR1 SSHAT, CDR2 FNYEAQ (reference sequence). Here the CDR3 reads CASSPRLADNEQFF. CDR3 nucleotide sequence: TGTGCCAGCAGCCCTCGACTAGCGGACAATGAGCAGTTCTTC.

This chain uses TRBV12-3 or TRBV12-4 with TRBJ2-1, with 7 bases that match TRBD2. The CDR3 has 15 amino acids. With V trimmed by 3 bases and J by 8 bases, 10 bases remained unmatched. CDR3 coding DNA: TGTGCCAGCAGTTTGGGCGGGAGAGAGCTAGATGAGCAGTTCTTC. Residues: CASSLGGRELDEQFF.

The V gene is TRBV5-5, the J gene TRBJ2-5, with D uncertain. The CDR3 has 14 amino acids. V lost 3 bases and J lost 3, with 12 bases in between. The germline V gene encodes CDR1 SGHKS and CDR2 YYEKEE (reference sequence). DNA for the CDR3: TGTGCCAGCAGCTCCAACAGAGGCGAAGAGACCCAGTACTTC. Translating it yields CASSSNRGEETQYF.

The chain employs TRBV5-1 and TRBJ2-2, with TRBD1 matching 8 bases. CDR3 length: 16 residues. J gave up 5 bases and V 4 bases, and 10 bases lay outside the gene matches. Germline assignment: CDR1 SGHRS and CDR2 YFSETQ. The CDR3 DNA is TGCGCCAGCAGCCTCACCGACAGGGGAATAACCGGGGAGCTGTTTTTT. Protein product: CASSLTDRGITGELFF.

This clonotype has only a few counts. This chain links TRBV10-3 with TRBJ2-1; TRBD2 aligns across 10 bases. The CDR3 consists of 13 residues. Germline CDR1 and CDR2: ENHRY and SYGVKD. J lost 6 bases, V lost 8 bases, and 4 bases had no gene match. The CDR3 loop is CAIGASGSNEQFF. CDR3 in DNA: TGTGCCATCGGCGCTAGCGGGAGCAATGAGCAGTTCTTC.

This rearrangement joins TRBV20-1 to TRBJ1-5; D is uncertain. Looked up from germline, CDR1 is DFQATT and CDR2 is SNEGSKA (reference sequence). The CDR3 runs 13 residues. Trimming removed 3 bases at V and 4 bases at J, with 10 bases between. The CDR3 reads CSASNAPNQPQHF. In nucleotides, the CDR3 is TGCAGTGCTAGTAATGCGCCGAATCAGCCCCAGCATTTT.

This clonotype appeared a few times. This chain links TRBV29-1 with TRBJ2-7; TRBD1 agrees at 9 bases. The germline gives CDR1 SQVTM, CDR2 ANQGSEA. CDR3 size: 14 residues. The ends lost 1 base at V and 2 bases at J; junction bases unmatched: 3. CDR3 protein: CSVEGGTGTYEQYF. Here the CDR3 DNA reads TGCAGCGTTGAAGGTGGGACAGGGACCTACGAGCAGTACTTC.

This clonotype was counted between two and nine times. The V call is TRBV10-3, the J call TRBJ2-7, with 8 bases lining up with TRBD2. J gave up 9 bases and V 3 bases, and 7 bases lay outside the gene matches. The CDR3 loop spans 13 amino acids. The V gene's germline CDR1 is ENHRY and CDR2 SYGVKD. CDR3 sequence: CAISEGSGKGQYF. The CDR3 nucleotides read TGTGCCATCAGTGAAGGTAGCGGGAAAGGGCAGTACTTC.

The chain is built from TRBV5-1 and TRBJ2-1; 10 positions agree with TRBD2. V gave up 2 bases and J gave up 4 bases; unmatched junction bases: 6. The germline V gene has CDR1 SGHRS and CDR2 YFSETQ. The CDR3 covers 16 residues. The DNA of the CDR3 is TGCGCCAGCAGCTTTACCCTAGCGGGGGCTTACAATGAGCAGTTCTTC. It is translated as CASSFTLAGAYNEQFF.

This clonotype was counted a few times. This sequence joins TRBV29-1 and TRBJ2-5, with D hard to call. The V end lost 4 bases, the J end lost 1 base, and 13 bases lay between the germline ends. Germline assignment: CDR1 SQVTM and CDR2 ANQGSEA. The CDR3 loop spans 14 amino acids. CDR3 in amino acids: CSVGRTGSQETQYF. In DNA form, the CDR3 reads TGCAGCGTTGGTCGGACCGGTAGCCAAGAGACCCAGTACTTC.

This sequence joins TRBV28 and TRBJ2-5; D uncertain. Trimming took 3 bases from V and 6 from J, leaving 8 bases between them. Germline assignment: CDR1 MDHEN and CDR2 SYDVKM. This CDR3 region has 12 residues. The CDR3, as DNA: TGTGCCAGCAGTTTGGTGTGGAAGACCCAGTACTTC. Translating gives CASSLVWKTQYF. The full variable domain, rest sourced from reference TRBV28 and TRBJ2-5, is DVKVTQSSRYLVKRTGEKVFLECVQDMDHENMFWYRQDPGLGLRLIYFSYDVKMKEKGDIPEGYSVSREKKERFSLILESASTNQTSMYLCASSLVWKTQYFGPGTRLLVL.

The chain links TRBV14 to TRBJ2-1, with 7 bases fitting TRBD2. The CDR3 spans 17 residues. Germline lookup yields CDR1 SGHDN and CDR2 FVKESK. V shed 4 bases and J 5 bases; nucleotides not matched to a gene: 14. The CDR3 sequence: CASSPLARSGNDNEQFF. CDR3 in DNA: TGTGCCAGCAGCCCATTGGCCCGCAGCGGGAACGACAATGAGCAGTTCTTC.

The chain employs TRBV28 and TRBJ2-1; the D gene is possibly TRBD2 (6 bases). The CDR3 is 15 amino acids. The V gene's germline CDR1 is MDHEN and CDR2 SYDVKM. The V gene lost 7 bases and the J gene lost 3 bases, with 16 bases spanning the gap. CDR3 nucleotide sequence: TGTGCCAGCAAACTAAGCGGGTTTTACTACAATGAGCAGTTCTTC. Its protein is CASKLSGFYYNEQFF. Full variable domain (rest looked up from reference TRBV28 and TRBJ2-1): DVKVTQSSRYLVKRTGEKVFLECVQDMDHENMFWYRQDPGLGLRLIYFSYDVKMKEKGDIPEGYSVSREKKERFSLILESASTNQTSMYLCASKLSGFYYNEQFFGPGTRLTVL.

This sequence joins TRBV15 and TRBJ2-7; D not certain. This CDR3 is built from 15 residues. Trimming removed 0 bases at V and 3 bases at J, with 12 bases between. Germline CDR1 LNHNV, CDR2 YYDKDF (reference sequence). CDR3 in DNA: TGTGCCACCAGCAGAGATCTCGGCGGTTACTACGAGCAGTACTTC. Protein product: CATSRDLGGYYEQYF.

This rearrangement joins TRBV24-1 to TRBJ1-1; D is perhaps TRBD1 (5 bases). With 7 bases removed from V and 8 bases from J, the gap between germline ends came to 10 bases. Germline V lookup: CDR1 KGHDR, CDR2 SFDVKD. The CDR3 runs to 11 residues. The CDR3 protein is CATRDRGEAFF. CDR3 coding DNA: TGTGCCACCAGAGACCGGGGCGAAGCTTTCTTT.

CDR3 region: CATSRHPYEQYF. The DNA for the CDR3 is TGTGCCACCAGCAGACATCCCTACGAGCAGTACTTC. The chain links TRBV15 to TRBJ2-7; D is undetermined. Germline CDR1 and CDR2: LNHNV and YYDKDF (reference sequence). The CDR3 runs to 12 residues. The V gene lost 2 bases and the J gene lost 2 bases, with 4 bases spanning the gap.

The gene calls are TRBV27 and TRBJ1-6; D uncertain. The CDR3 covers 17 residues. V lost 7 bases and J lost 9, with 25 bases in between. Germline V lookup: CDR1 MNHEY, CDR2 SMNVEV (reference sequence). The CDR3 DNA reads as TGTGCCAGCAACCTTAAATCGGGTGCAAATGTTCTTTCACCCCTCCACTTT. This codes for CASNLKSGANVLSPLHF.